Presented here are 29 T cell receptor beta chains from one specimen sequenced in a study of OX40 agonist ivuxolimab in advanced cancers. The protocol was immunoSEQ multiplex PCR, while the TCRdb copy is restricted to in-frame clones and leaves out a portion. The top ten clones hold approximately 0.4% of a sample with tens of thousands of clones, over 75% of them seen once. The sequences come from CD4+ or CD8+ T cells sorted from blood, collected in a trial of the OX40 agonist ivuxolimab. These receptors came from an adult with an advanced solid tumor such as melanoma, head and neck, liver or kidney cancer.

This rearrangement joins TRBV11-2 to TRBJ1-5, with D hard to call. V was trimmed by 3 bases and J by 2 bases, leaving 5 bases between them. Germline V gene data show CDR1 as SGHAT and CDR2 as FQNNGV. The CDR3 covers 13 residues. The CDR3 DNA reads as TGTGCCAGCAGCTTGCGTCGCAATCAGCCCCAGCATTTT. It is translated as CASSLRRNQPQHF. Complete variable domain (other parts from reference TRBV11-2 and TRBJ1-5): EAGVAQSPRYKIIEKRQSVAFWCNPISGHATLYWYQQILGQGPKLLIQFQNNGVVDDSQLPKDRFSAERLKGVDSTLKIQPAKLEDSAVYLCASSLRRNQPQHFGDGTRLSIL.

This chain connects TRBV27 to TRBJ2-7, with 10 bases lining up with TRBD1. Germline values: CDR1 MNHEY, CDR2 SMNVEV (reference sequence). Losses at the gene ends were 4 bases for V and 3 bases for J; bases not matched to a gene: 9. This CDR3 contains 16 residues. In nucleotides, the CDR3 is TGTGCCAGCAGTTCACAAATGGGACAGGGGCTCTACGAGCAGTACTTC. Translated: CASSSQMGQGLYEQYF.

The chain joins TRBV5-1 to TRBJ2-5; 7 positions match TRBD2. The junction had 8 bases not matched to a gene; V was cut back by 4 bases and J by 2 bases. The CDR3 is made up of 15 amino acids. Germline V gene sequence: CDR1 SGHRS, CDR2 YFSETQ. CDR3 DNA: TGCGCCAGCAGCGGGGGAGCGCGGGGGCAAGAGACCCAGTACTTC. This gives the protein CASSGGARGQETQYF.

The CDR3 is CASSGLGGSGETQYF. The DNA of the CDR3 is TGTGCCAGCAGCGGCCTCGGGGGATCCGGGGAGACCCAGTACTTC. The chain recombines TRBV9 with TRBJ2-5; possibly TRBD2 for D (6 bases). The length of the CDR3 is 15 residues. Germline V gives CDR1 SGDLS, CDR2 YYNGEE. The V gene lost 3 bases and the J gene lost 5 bases, with 17 bases spanning the gap.

The chain couples TRBV7-8 to TRBJ1-3; the D is unclear. Trimming took 4 bases from V and 0 from J, leaving 7 bases between them. The CDR3 spans 14 residues. The germline V gene has CDR1 SGHVS and CDR2 FQNEAQ. CDR3 nucleotide sequence: TGTGCCAGCAGCTCCCACAGCTCTGGAAACACCATATATTTT. This codes for CASSSHSSGNTIYF. The entire variable domain, with the rest obtained from reference TRBV7-8 and TRBJ1-3, is as follows: GAGVSQSPRYKVAKRGQDVALRCDPISGHVSLFWYQQALGQGPEFLTYFQNEAQLDKSGLPSDRFFAERPEGSVSTLKIQRTQQEDSAVYLCASSSHSSGNTIYFGEGSWLTVV.

The chain has TRBV7-9 and TRBJ1-2; D is undetermined. CDR3 length equals 15 residues. The germline V gene has CDR1 SEHNR and CDR2 FQNEAQ (reference sequence). V was clipped by 1 base and J by 2 bases, with 11 bases between them. The CDR3 nucleotides read TGTGCCAGCAGCTTAGTAGGGTTGGGGAACTATGGCTACACCTTC. Encoded protein: CASSLVGLGNYGYTF.

This chain uses TRBV5-1 with TRBJ2-5, with D unresolved. This CDR3 comprises 14 residues. The V gene's germline CDR1 is SGHRS and CDR2 YFSETQ. Trimming shortened V by 0 bases and J by 0 bases, and 6 bases separated the two germline ends. As DNA, the CDR3 is TGCGCCAGCAGCTTGGGGCAAAACCAAGAGACCCAGTACTTC. Encoded protein: CASSLGQNQETQYF.

This chain joins TRBV6-1 and TRBJ2-7; TRBD1 aligns across 7 bases. V was clipped by 10 bases and J by 3 bases; unmatched bases: 9. The CDR3 length is 13 residues. Germline lookup yields CDR1 MNHNS and CDR2 SASEGT. The CDR3: CATEGWDSYEQYF. CDR3 DNA sequence: TGTGCCACCGAGGGGTGGGACAGCTACGAGCAGTACTTC.

J is TRBJ1-2 and V is TRBV19; D gene unclear. Per germline, CDR1 LNHDA and CDR2 SQIVND (reference sequence). The germline V and J ends were trimmed by 9 bases and 4 bases, with 15 bases remaining between them. This CDR3 comprises 13 residues. The CDR3 nucleotides read TGTGCCAGCACCTACGGCCGACTCTATGGCTACACCTTC. Translating it yields CASTYGRLYGYTF.

The J gene is TRBJ1-5, the V gene TRBV30; the match to TRBD1 covers 8 bases. V shed 2 bases, J shed 3 bases, and the junction held 3 bases outside the gene matches. Germline V CDR1 and CDR2: GTSNPN, SVGIG (reference sequence). The CDR3 contains 14 residues. The CDR3 reads CAWSTGGFNQPQHF. The CDR3 region has the DNA TGTGCCTGGAGTACAGGGGGTTTCAATCAGCCCCAGCATTTT.

The V and J genes are TRBV11-1 and TRBJ1-2; D may be TRBD1 (5 bases). The CDR3 has 14 residues. Looked up from germline, CDR1 is SGHAT and CDR2 is FQDESV (reference sequence). V lost 5 bases and J lost 8, with 18 bases in between. The CDR3 sequence is CASSVIPGTGGYTF. CDR3 DNA sequence: TGTGCCAGCAGCGTCATCCCCGGGACTGGGGGCTACACCTTC. The whole variable domain, filled in from reference TRBV11-1 and TRBJ1-2, reads EAEVAQSPRYKITEKSQAVAFWCDPISGHATLYWYRQILGQGPELLVQFQDESVVDDSQLPKDRFSAERLKGVDSTLKIQPAELGDSAMYLCASSVIPGTGGYTFGSGTRLTVV.

CDR3 in amino acids: CASSPGQALGGNIQYF. Written as DNA, the CDR3 is TGTGCCAGCTCACCCGGACAGGCCCTCGGGGGGAACATTCAGTACTTC. The J gene is TRBJ2-4, the V gene TRBV18; the D gene could be TRBD1 or TRBD2 (7 bases each). In germline, CDR1 is KGHSH, CDR2 LQKENI. This CDR3 region has 16 residues. Trimming pared 3 bases from V and 7 bases from J, leaving 19 bases between.

This chain joins TRBV10-1 and TRBJ2-7, with D perhaps TRBD2 (6 bases). Looked up from germline, CDR1 is WNHNN and CDR2 is SYGVQD (reference sequence). This CDR3 is built from 17 residues. Trimming stripped 3 bases from V and 4 bases from J, with 22 bases between. This chain's CDR3 is CASSEIRCGGAPYEQYF. Written as DNA, the CDR3 is TGCGCCAGCAGTGAAATTAGGTGCGGAGGGGCACCATACGAGCAGTACTTC.

The chain couples TRBV7-3 to TRBJ2-7, with 10 bases lining up with TRBD2. The V gene's germline CDR1 is SGHTA and CDR2 FQGTGA. The ends lost 5 bases at V and 5 bases at J; junction bases unmatched: 9. There are 15 residues in the CDR3. The CDR3 sequence: CASSLSGGAGHEQYF. CDR3 bases: TGTGCCAGCAGCCTCAGCGGGGGGGCGGGCCACGAGCAGTACTTC. The variable domain in full, completed from reference TRBV7-3 and TRBJ2-7, reads GAGVSQTPSNKVTEKGKYVELRCDPISGHTALYWYRQSLGQGPEFLIYFQGTGAADDSGLPNDRFFAVRPEGSVSTLKIQRTERGDSAVYLCASSLSGGAGHEQYFGPGTRLTVT.

This chain links TRBV27 with TRBJ1-2; weak D call: TRBD1 (5 bases). The CDR3 runs 16 residues. Trimming left V 0 bases short and J 5 bases short, with 16 bases between. The germline gives CDR1 MNHEY, CDR2 SMNVEV (reference sequence). This CDR3 is CASSLSFPRESYGYTF. The CDR3 nucleotides read TGTGCCAGCAGTTTATCATTTCCCAGGGAAAGTTATGGCTACACCTTC.

The count of this clone is one. The rearrangement joins TRBV27 to TRBJ1-5; D uncertain. V shed 2 bases and J shed 3 bases, with 14 bases lying between them. The CDR3 runs 16 residues. Germline CDR1 is MNHEY and CDR2 is SMNVEV (reference sequence). The CDR3 DNA is TGTGCCAGCAGTTTAGCCTTTTCCGTAGACAATCAGCCCCAGCATTTT. Translated, it gives CASSLAFSVDNQPQHF.

The chain uses TRBV2 and TRBJ2-5, with D perhaps matching TRBD1 (5 bases). CDR1 and CDR2 from the germline V gene are SNHLY and FYNNEI. CDR3 length: 17 amino acids. With 2 bases removed from V and 5 bases from J, the gap between germline ends came to 21 bases. The CDR3 loop reads CASSEPRAATAEETQYF. Here the CDR3 DNA reads TGTGCCAGCAGTGAACCCAGGGCAGCCACGGCTGAGGAGACCCAGTACTTC.

The chain recombines TRBV7-9 with TRBJ1-5; no clear D gene. CDR1 is SEHNR, CDR2 FQNEAQ, per germline (reference sequence). The V end was cut by 2 bases, the J end by 0 bases, with 11 bases between. The CDR3 is made up of 16 amino acids. The CDR3 loop reads CASSLFPINSNQPQHF. The CDR3 region has the DNA TGTGCCAGCAGCTTATTCCCCATTAATAGCAATCAGCCCCAGCATTTT.

V gene TRBV30 combines with J gene TRBJ2-7; tentative D call: TRBD1 (6 bases). The germline V and J ends were trimmed by 0 bases and 5 bases, with 17 bases remaining between them. The germline gives CDR1 GTSNPN, CDR2 SVGIG (reference sequence). The CDR3 is 15 amino acids. The CDR3 sequence is CAWSVDLGAINEQYF. The CDR3, as DNA: TGTGCCTGGAGTGTAGACTTGGGGGCGATCAACGAGCAGTACTTC.

V is TRBV19 and J is TRBJ2-6; 11 bases align to TRBD1. Germline CDR1 and CDR2: LNHDA and SQIVND (reference sequence). The J segment lost 3 bases and the V segment lost 5 bases, leaving 6 bases of the junction unmatched. The CDR3 contains 17 residues. The CDR3 here is CASSLGTGGSGANVLTF. The CDR3, as DNA: TGTGCCAGTAGTCTGGGGACAGGGGGAAGTGGGGCCAACGTCCTGACTTTC.

The V and J genes are TRBV30 and TRBJ2-1; D is unclear. The germline gives CDR1 GTSNPN, CDR2 SVGIG (reference sequence). V was pared by 4 bases and J by 2 bases, with 9 bases between. The CDR3 is made up of 13 amino acids. The CDR3 here is CAWTTWPYNEQFF. CDR3 coding DNA: TGTGCCTGGACCACGTGGCCCTACAATGAGCAGTTCTTC. Full variable domain (remainder filled in from reference TRBV30 and TRBJ2-1): SQTIHQWPATLVQPVGSPLSLECTVEGTSNPNLYWYRQAAGRGLQLLFYSVGIGQISSEVPQNLSASRPQDRQFILSSKKLLLSDSGFYLCAWTTWPYNEQFFGPGTRLTVL.

The chain couples TRBV10-3 to TRBJ2-3; D possibly corresponds to TRBD2 (6 bases). The CDR3 runs to 16 residues. Looked up from germline, CDR1 is ENHRY and CDR2 is SYGVKD. Trimming took 5 bases from V and 2 from J, leaving 17 bases between them. CDR3 loop: CAISSGLRGVTDTQYF. In DNA form, the CDR3 reads TGTGCCATCAGTTCGGGACTTCGAGGGGTCACAGATACGCAGTATTTT.

The chain has TRBV5-1 and TRBJ2-7; 8 bases line up with TRBD1. V gave up 5 bases and J gave up 5 bases; unmatched junction bases: 9. This CDR3 is 14 amino acids long. CDR1 and CDR2 from the germline V gene are SGHRS and YFSETQ. The CDR3 sequence is CASSPETGENEQYF. The CDR3 DNA is TGCGCCAGCAGTCCCGAGACAGGGGAAAACGAGCAGTACTTC.

CDR3 DNA: TGTGCCAGCAGTGCAGACAGGGGTTACGAGCAGTACTTC. Protein: CASSADRGYEQYF. The chain is built from TRBV6-5 and TRBJ2-7; 8 bases agree with TRBD1. The V segment lost 5 bases and the J segment 4 bases; nucleotides outside the gene matches: 4. The CDR3 spans 13 residues. Germline V gene data show CDR1 as MNHEY and CDR2 as SVGAGI.

The V and J genes are TRBV6-5 and TRBJ1-1; the D is unclear. V was shortened by 0 bases and J by 4 bases, with 12 bases between the two germline ends. Germline CDR1 and CDR2: MNHEY and SVGAGI. The CDR3 consists of 15 residues. The CDR3, as DNA: TGTGCCAGCAGTTACTCCGGACGGCCGAGCACTGAAGCTTTCTTT. This gives the protein CASSYSGRPSTEAFF.

The V call is TRBV5-6, the J call TRBJ1-2; D uncertain. V gave up 1 base and J gave up 1 base, with 11 bases separating them. Germline V gives CDR1 SGHDT, CDR2 YYEEEE. The CDR3 is made up of 15 amino acids. As DNA, the CDR3 is TGTGCCAGCAGCTTGATAGGAGCTATTAACTATGGCTACACCTTC. It translates to CASSLIGAINYGYTF.

The chain has TRBV11-2 and TRBJ2-7; D may be TRBD1 or TRBD2 (7 bases each). CDR3 size: 15 residues. With 5 bases removed from V and 6 bases from J, the gap between germline ends came to 20 bases. Germline V gene data show CDR1 as SGHAT and CDR2 as FQNNGV. The CDR3 coding sequence is TGTGCCAGCAGCACCCGCAGGGGGGGGCATCTCGAGCAGTACTTC. As protein: CASSTRRGGHLEQYF.

J is TRBJ1-2 and V is TRBV7-8, with no clear D. The V end lost 6 bases, the J end lost 6 bases, and 20 bases lay between the germline ends. Germline V gene data show CDR1 as SGHVS and CDR2 as FQNEAQ. The CDR3 contains 15 residues. The CDR3 DNA sequence: TGTGCCAGCAGACTTCACCGGACGGGCGGGGATGGCTACACCTTC. Protein sequence: CASRLHRTGGDGYTF.

V is TRBV7-2 and J is TRBJ2-7; D possibly corresponds to TRBD1 (5 bases). Per the germline V gene, CDR1 is SGHTA and CDR2 is FQGNSA. The CDR3 is 15 amino acids. Trimming took off 1 base at V and 2 bases at J, with 12 bases between the two ends. CDR3 DNA: TGTGCCAGCAGCTTAGATCGGGCAGGGACCTACGAGCAGTACTTC. It specifies CASSLDRAGTYEQYF.